This T cell receptor (beta chain) is drawn from a study of T cell responses to AZD1222 COVID-19 vaccine. About the study: Pooled in the analysis were second doses at about 4 or about 12 weeks.

Trimming at V came to 5 bases and at J to 8 bases, leaving 3 bases not matched to a gene. Germline V CDR1 and CDR2: MNHEY, SVGAGI. The CDR3 extends over 12 amino acids. Overall study results and limits: Distributed over spike, vaccine-associated CD4 TCRs predominated at 160-218 and 743-854. Every sample of the repertoires postdated the peak T cell response. Most donors were white British and more were female, and clonal diversity was possibly underestimated.

For this clone: Its specificity is not known.

The protocol was immunoSEQ multiplex PCR, while the TCRdb copy is restricted to in-frame clones and leaves out a portion. The table shows over 100,000 clones, with 86% occurring only once. The chain joins TRBV6-5 to TRBJ2-1, with 7 nucleotides matching TRBD1. Sample: peripheral blood, taken on day 0 of AZD1222 vaccination. This receptor was identified in an adult in good health. CDR3 residues: CASSITGDEQFF. In DNA, the CDR3 is TGTGCCAGCAGTATAACAGGGGATGAGCAGTTCTTC.